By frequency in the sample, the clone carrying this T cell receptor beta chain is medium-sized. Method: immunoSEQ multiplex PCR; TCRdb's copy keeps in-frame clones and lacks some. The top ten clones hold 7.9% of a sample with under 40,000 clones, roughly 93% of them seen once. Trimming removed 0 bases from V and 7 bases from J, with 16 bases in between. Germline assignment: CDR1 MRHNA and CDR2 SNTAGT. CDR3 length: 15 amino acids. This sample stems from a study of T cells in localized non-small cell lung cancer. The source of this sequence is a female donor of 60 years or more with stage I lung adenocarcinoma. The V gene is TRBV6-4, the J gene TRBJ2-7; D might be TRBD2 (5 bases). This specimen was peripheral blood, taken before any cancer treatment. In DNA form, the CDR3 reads TGTGCCAGCAGTGACTCAGCGGACCCCCAAGGGGAGCAGTACTTC. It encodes CASSDSADPQGEQYF.